This TCR beta chain was sequenced in a study of neurological immune-mediated disorders. The CDR3 covers 16 residues. Per germline, CDR1 SNHLY and CDR2 FYNNEI. Trimming removed 2 bases at V and 2 bases at J, with 15 bases between. A single record per CDR3 protein comes from TCRdb applying MiXCR to the 5' RACE reads. The data contain 25,000 to 35,000 distinct CDR3 sequences, roughly 14% of them seen just once; the ten biggest clones take up less than 35%. This clonotype turned up a few times. This chain joins TRBV2 and TRBJ1-1; D uncertain. The clonotype was recovered from a man aged 65-85 years in good health. The sequenced sample was PBMCs. The CDR3 bases are TGTGCCAGCAGTGAAAGGGCAGATCCCTTTAACACTGAAGCTTTCTTT. Protein: CASSERADPFNTEAFF.